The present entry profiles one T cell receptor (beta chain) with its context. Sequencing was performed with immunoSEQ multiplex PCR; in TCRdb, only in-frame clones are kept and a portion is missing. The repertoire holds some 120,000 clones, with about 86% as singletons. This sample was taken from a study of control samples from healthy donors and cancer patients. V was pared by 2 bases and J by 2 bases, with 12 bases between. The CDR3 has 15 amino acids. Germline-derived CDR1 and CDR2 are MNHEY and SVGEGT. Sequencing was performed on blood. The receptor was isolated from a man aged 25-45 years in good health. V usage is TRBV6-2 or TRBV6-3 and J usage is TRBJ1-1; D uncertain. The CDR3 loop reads CASSYGPRFNTEAFF. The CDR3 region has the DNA TGTGCCAGCAGTTACGGCCCCAGATTCAACACTGAAGCTTTCTTT.